The entry that follows covers one T cell receptor (beta chain) sequence. Its antigen is not known. V lost 3 bases and J lost 1, with 13 bases in between. CDR1 is MGHRA and CDR2 is YSYEKL in the germline V gene. The CDR3 is 15 residues long. TCRdb processed the RT-PCR reads anew with MiXCR; each CDR3 protein has one entry. The sample gives under 200,000 distinct CDR3 sequences, around 11% of which show up once; about a third is in the top ten. This sample is drawn from a study of response to subunit inactivated influenza vaccine. Study observations and caveats: There was a suggestion from the authors that each seasonal influenza vaccination recruits few new T cells.

The chain joins TRBV4-1 to TRBJ2-7, with D unclear. This sequence was found in a man between 50 and 75 years old who received an inactivated influenza vaccine. Sequencing was performed on CD8+ T cells sorted from PBMCs, taken about 23 months after vaccination. CDR3 sequence (DNA): TGCGCCAGCAGCCAGGCCCCGGGCGGATCCTACGAGCAGTACTTC. This translates into CASSQAPGGSYEQYF.